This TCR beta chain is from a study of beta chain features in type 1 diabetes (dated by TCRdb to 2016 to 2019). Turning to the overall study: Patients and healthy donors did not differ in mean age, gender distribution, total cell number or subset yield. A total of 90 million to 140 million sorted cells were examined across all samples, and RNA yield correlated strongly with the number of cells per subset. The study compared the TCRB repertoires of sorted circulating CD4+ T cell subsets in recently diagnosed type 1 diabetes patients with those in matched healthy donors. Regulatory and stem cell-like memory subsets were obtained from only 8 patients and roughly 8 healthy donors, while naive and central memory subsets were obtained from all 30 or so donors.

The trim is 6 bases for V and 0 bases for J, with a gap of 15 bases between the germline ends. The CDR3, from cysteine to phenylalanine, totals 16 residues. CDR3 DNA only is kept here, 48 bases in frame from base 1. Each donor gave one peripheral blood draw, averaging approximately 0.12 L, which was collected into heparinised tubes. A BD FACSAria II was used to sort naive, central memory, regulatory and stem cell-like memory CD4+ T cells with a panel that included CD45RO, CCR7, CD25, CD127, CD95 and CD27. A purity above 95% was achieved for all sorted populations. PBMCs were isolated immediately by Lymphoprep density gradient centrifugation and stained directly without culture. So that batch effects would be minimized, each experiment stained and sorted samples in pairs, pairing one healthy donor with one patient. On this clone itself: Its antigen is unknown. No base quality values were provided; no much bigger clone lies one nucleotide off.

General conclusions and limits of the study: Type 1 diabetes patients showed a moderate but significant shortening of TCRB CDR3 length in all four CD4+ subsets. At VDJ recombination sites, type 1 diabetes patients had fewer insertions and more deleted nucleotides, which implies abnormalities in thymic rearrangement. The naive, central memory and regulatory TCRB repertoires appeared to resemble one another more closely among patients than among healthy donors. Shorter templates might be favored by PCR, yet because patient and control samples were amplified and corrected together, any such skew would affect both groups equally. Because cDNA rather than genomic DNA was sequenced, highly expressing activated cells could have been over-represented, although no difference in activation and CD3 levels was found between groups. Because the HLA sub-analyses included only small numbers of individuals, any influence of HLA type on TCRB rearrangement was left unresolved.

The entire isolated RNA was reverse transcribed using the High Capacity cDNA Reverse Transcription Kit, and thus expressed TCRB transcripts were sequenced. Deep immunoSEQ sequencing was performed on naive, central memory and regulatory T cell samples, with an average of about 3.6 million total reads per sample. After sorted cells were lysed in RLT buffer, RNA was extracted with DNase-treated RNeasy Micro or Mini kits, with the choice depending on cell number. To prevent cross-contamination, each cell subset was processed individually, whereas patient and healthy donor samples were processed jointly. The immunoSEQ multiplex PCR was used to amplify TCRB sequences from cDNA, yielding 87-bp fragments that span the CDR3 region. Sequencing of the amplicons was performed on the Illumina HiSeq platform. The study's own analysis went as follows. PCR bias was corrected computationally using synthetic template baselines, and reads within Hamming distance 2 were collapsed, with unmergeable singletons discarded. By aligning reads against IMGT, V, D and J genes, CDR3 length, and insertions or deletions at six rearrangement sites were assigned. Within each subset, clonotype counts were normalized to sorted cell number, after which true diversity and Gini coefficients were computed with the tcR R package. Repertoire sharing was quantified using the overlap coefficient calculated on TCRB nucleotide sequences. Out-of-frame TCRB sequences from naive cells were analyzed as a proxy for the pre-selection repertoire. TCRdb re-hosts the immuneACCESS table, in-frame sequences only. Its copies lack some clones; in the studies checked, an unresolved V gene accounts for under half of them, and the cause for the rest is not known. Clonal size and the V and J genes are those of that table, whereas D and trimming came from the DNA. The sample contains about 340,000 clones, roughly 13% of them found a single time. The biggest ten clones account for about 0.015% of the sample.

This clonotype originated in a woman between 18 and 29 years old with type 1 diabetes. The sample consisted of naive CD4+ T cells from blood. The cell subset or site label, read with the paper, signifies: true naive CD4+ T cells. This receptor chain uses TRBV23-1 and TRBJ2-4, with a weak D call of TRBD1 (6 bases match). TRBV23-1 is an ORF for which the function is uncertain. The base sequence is TGCGCCAGCAGCGAACAGGGTGGCGTAGCCAAAAACATTCAGTACTTC. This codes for CASSEQGGVAKNIQYF.